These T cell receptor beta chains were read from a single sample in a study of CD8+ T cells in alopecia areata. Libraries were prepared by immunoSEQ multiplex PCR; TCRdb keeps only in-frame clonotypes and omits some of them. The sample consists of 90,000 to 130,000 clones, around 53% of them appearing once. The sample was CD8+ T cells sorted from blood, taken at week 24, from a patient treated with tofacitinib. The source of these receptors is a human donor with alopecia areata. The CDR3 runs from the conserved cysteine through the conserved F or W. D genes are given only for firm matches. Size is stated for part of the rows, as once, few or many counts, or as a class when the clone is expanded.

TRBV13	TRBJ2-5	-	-	TGTGCCAGCAGCTTAAACAACCAAGAGACCCAGTACTTC	CASSLNNQETQYF
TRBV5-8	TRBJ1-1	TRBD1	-	TGTGCCAGCAGCTTGGGGGTAGGGGGCCTGAACACTGAAGCTTTCTTT	CASSLGVGGLNTEAFF
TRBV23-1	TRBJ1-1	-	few	TGCGCCAGCAGTCACTCCCCAACGCGAGTGAAGGCTTTCTTT	CASSHSPTRVKAFF
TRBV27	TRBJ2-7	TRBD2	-	TGTGCCAGCACGGGAGGGGGGACGACGATCGAATACTTC	CASTGGGTTIEYF
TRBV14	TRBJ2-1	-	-	TGTGCCAGCAGCTCAGGGGGGTATGAGCAGTTCTTC	CASSSGGYEQFF
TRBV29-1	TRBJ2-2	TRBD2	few	TGCAGCGTTCGCGGACTAGCATCGAACACCGGGGAGCTGTTTTTT	CSVRGLASNTGELFF
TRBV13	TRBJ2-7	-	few	TGTGCCAGCAGCTTAGTGTCCTACGAGCAGTACTTC	CASSLVSYEQYF
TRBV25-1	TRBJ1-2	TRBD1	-	TGTGCCAGCGGACAGGGTTTGGGCTACACCTTC	CASGQGLGYTF
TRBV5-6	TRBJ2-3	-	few	TGTGCCAGCAGCTTAGGGCAGGAAGAGGGCACAGATACGCAGTATTTT	CASSLGQEEGTDTQYF
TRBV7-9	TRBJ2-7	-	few	TGTGCCAGCAGCTCCCCTTTAGTAGACGAGCAGTACTTC	CASSSPLVDEQYF
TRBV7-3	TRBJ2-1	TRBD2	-	TGTGCCAGCAGCCACACCGGACTAGCGGGGGGGATCTTC	CASSHTGLAGGIF
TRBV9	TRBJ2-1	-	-	TGTGCCAGCAGCGGGGCCCGGATGGTGAGCTCCTACAATGAGCAGTTCTTC	CASSGARMVSSYNEQFF
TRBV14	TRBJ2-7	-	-	TGTGCCAGCAGTTTATCCACAGGGTTCTACGAGCAGTACTTC	CASSLSTGFYEQYF
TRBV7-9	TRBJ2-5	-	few	TGTGCCAGCAGCCCCGGAACTCAAGAGACCCAGTACTTC	CASSPGTQETQYF
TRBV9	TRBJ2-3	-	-	TGTGCCAGCAGTCCCGGGGGAGCCTCCGGAGATACGCAGTATTTT	CASSPGGASGDTQYF
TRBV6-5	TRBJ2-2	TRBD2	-	TGTGCCAGCAGTTACGATTATAGCGGGGGTTCCGGGGAGCTGTTTTTT	CASSYDYSGGSGELFF
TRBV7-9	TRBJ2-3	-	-	TGTGCCAGCAGCCAACGGGAAGGCGTTCATCATACGCAGTATTTT	CASSQREGVHHTQYF
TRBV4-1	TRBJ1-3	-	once	TGCGCCAGCAGCCAAGATGTCCGGAACACCATATATTTT	CASSQDVRNTIYF
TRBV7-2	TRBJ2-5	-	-	TGTGCCAGCAGCTCCCTGAGGGGGGGCAGGGGGTCCCAAGAGACCCAGTACTTC	CASSSLRGGRGSQETQYF
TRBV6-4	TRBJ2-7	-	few	TGTGCCAGCAGTGACTACGAGCAGTACTTC	CASSDYEQYF
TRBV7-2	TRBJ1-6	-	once	TGTGCCAGCAGCCCTGGGAGGGCGCTTAATTCACCCCTCCACTTT	CASSPGRALNSPLHF
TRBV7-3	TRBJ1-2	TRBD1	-	TGTGCCAGCAGCCCCTCCGGGACAGGGACCTATGGCTACACCTTC	CASSPSGTGTYGYTF
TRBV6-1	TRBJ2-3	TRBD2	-	TGTGCCAGTCGACTAGCGGGGGAGGCAGATACGCAGTATTTT	CASRLAGEADTQYF
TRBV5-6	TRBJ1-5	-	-	TGTGCCAGCAGTTCGCAGGGAAGCCAGCCCCAGCATTTT	CASSSQGSQPQHF
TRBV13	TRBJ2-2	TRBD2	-	TGTGCCAGCAGCCCCCTTGGGACTAGCGGGAACACCGGGGAGCTGTTTTTT	CASSPLGTSGNTGELFF
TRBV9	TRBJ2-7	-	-	TGTGCCAGCAGCGTAGGGACAGCGAGCTCCTACGAGCAGTACTTC	CASSVGTASSYEQYF
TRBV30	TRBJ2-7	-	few	TGTGCCTGGGAGGTACAGGGATACGAGCAGTACTTC	CAWEVQGYEQYF
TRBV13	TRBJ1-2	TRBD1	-	TGTGCCAGCAGCCCCTGGACAGGGCGGGGGATGTATGGCTACACCTTC	CASSPWTGRGMYGYTF
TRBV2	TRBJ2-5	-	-	TGTGCCAGCAGTGAATACGGACCAGAAGAGACCCAGTACTTC	CASSEYGPEETQYF
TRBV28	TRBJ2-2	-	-	TGTGCCAGCAGTAGGGTCAGACCCACCGGGGAGCTGTTTTTT	CASSRVRPTGELFF
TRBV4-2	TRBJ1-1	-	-	TGTGCCAGCAGCCAAGAGGTAGATCGGGGGGTTAGGAACACTGAAGCTTTCTTT	CASSQEVDRGVRNTEAFF
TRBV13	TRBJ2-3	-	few	TGTGCCAGCAGCTTTATCACAGATACGCAGTATTTT	CASSFITDTQYF
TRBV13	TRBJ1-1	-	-	TGTGCCAGCAGCTCTTCGACTGGGGGAACGAACACTGAAGCTTTCTTT	CASSSSTGGTNTEAFF
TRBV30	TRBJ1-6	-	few	TGTGCCTGGAGCTTAATAGGGGTTAATTCACCCCTCCACTTT	CAWSLIGVNSPLHF
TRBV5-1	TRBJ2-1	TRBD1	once	TGCGCCAGCAGCTTGTCGAGGGACAGGGGTTGGAATGAGCAGTTCTTC	CASSLSRDRGWNEQFF
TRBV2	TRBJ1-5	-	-	TGTGCCAGCAGTGAAGGCATAAGTGGCACGGAGCCCCAGCATTTT	CASSEGISGTEPQHF
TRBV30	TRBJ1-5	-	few	TGTGCCTGGAGTGTGGGTCCCCTCAATCAGCCCCAGCATTTT	CAWSVGPLNQPQHF
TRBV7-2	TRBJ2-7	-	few	TGTGCCAGCAGCTTAGTCTCCGGGGCAGAGCTTTACGAGCAGTACTTC	CASSLVSGAELYEQYF
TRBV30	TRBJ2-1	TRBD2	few	TGTGCCTGGAGTCGGAGAGCGGGGCCTTACAATGAGCAGTTCTTC	CAWSRRAGPYNEQFF
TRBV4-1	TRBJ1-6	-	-	TGCGCCACCTCTGCGGGCCTCTCCGTGGGGGATTCACCCCTCCACTTT	CATSAGLSVGDSPLHF
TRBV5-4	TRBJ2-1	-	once	TGTGCCAGCAGCCCACAGGGTGACAATGAGCAGTTCTTC	CASSPQGDNEQFF
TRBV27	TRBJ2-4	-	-	TGTGCCAGCAGTTTTGGAGACGGAGCCAAAAACATTCAGTACTTC	CASSFGDGAKNIQYF
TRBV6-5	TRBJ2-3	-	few	TGTGCCAGCAGTTACCGCGGGGACACAGATACGCAGTATTTT	CASSYRGDTDTQYF
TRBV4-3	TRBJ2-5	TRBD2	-	TGCGCCAGCAGCTATAACCGGGGGGAAGAGACCCAGTACTTC	CASSYNRGEETQYF
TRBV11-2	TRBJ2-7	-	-	TGTGCCAGCAGCTTCGGTTACGGACTTTACGAGCAGTACTTC	CASSFGYGLYEQYF
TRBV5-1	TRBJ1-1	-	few	TGCGCCAGCAGCTTGGCCGGGGGCGCGGGTACTGAAGCTTTCTTT	CASSLAGGAGTEAFF
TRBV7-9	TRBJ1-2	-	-	TGTGCCAGCAGCTTAGCCCGGTCCACTAACTATGGCTACACCTTC	CASSLARSTNYGYTF
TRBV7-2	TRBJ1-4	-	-	TGTGCCAGCAGCTCCGGACAGAGTCCGGAAAAACTGTTTTTT	CASSSGQSPEKLFF
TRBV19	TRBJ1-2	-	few	TGTGCCAGTAGCGGGGGGCTTTGGGATGGCTACACCTTC	CASSGGLWDGYTF
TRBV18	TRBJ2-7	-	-	TGTGCCAGCTCACCAGACACGGGTTACGAGCAGTACTTC	CASSPDTGYEQYF
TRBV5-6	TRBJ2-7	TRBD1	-	TGTGCCGGCCACGGGACAGGGGACCACGAGCAGTACTTC	CAGHGTGDHEQYF